The TCR beta chain under discussion was sequenced for a study of blood T cell repertoires in COVID-19. CDR3 length equals 20 residues. V shed 3 bases, J shed 4 bases, and the junction held 16 bases outside the gene matches. Germline V gene sequence: CDR1 LNHDA, CDR2 SQIVND (reference sequence). Generated by immunoSEQ multiplex PCR, the TCRdb table keeps only in-frame clones and is missing some. The data contain nearly 350,000 clones, more than 75% of them seen just once; the ten biggest clones take up about 6%. The sequence was collected from a woman aged 45 to 65 with COVID-19, enrolled during active disease. Sequenced: peripheral blood. This chain links TRBV19 with TRBJ2-2, with TRBD1 identical over 11 bases. The CDR3 loop reads CASSMWPGLRGQGGTGELFF. CDR3 nucleotide sequence: TGTGCCAGTAGTATGTGGCCGGGACTAAGGGGACAGGGGGGCACCGGGGAGCTGTTTTTT. The variable domain in full, with the rest retrieved from reference TRBV19 and TRBJ2-2, is DGGITQSPKYLFRKEGQNVTLSCEQNLNHDAMYWYRQDPGQGLRLIYYSQIVNDFQKGDIAEGYSVSREKKESFPLTVTSAQKNPTAFYLCASSMWPGLRGQGGTGELFFGEGSRLTVL.